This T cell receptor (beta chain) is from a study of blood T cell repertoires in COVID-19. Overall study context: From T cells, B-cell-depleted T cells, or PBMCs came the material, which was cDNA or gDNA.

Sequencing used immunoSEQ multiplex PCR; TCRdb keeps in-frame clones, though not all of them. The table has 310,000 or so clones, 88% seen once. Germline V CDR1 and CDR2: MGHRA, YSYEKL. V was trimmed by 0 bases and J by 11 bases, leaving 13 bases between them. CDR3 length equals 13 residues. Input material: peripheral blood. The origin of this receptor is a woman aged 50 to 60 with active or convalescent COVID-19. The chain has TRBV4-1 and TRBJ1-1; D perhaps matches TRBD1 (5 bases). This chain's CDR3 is CASSQDSGLAAFF. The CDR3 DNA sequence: TGCGCCAGCAGCCAAGATTCGGGACTGGCCGCTTTCTTT.